The 9 T cell receptor beta chains reported below all come from one sample, sequenced in a study of blood T cells in healthy people across ages. A second about 7 to 11 cycle PCR used barcoded and J-beta primers. TCRdb re-derived calls from the 5' RACE reads in MiXCR, one entry per CDR3 protein. The sample holds fewer than 950,000 distinct CDR3 sequences, roughly 40% seen once. The specimen sequenced was blood. These receptor sequences come from a man aged 18 to 29 in good health.

V gene TRBV20-1 combines with J gene TRBJ1-1, with TRBD1 matching 11 bases. V was clipped by 0 bases and J by 7 bases; unmatched bases: 7. Germline CDR1 is DFQATT and CDR2 is SNEGSKA (reference sequence). This CDR3 region has 15 residues. This CDR3 reads CSARDSGQGVVEAFF. CDR3 DNA sequence: TGCAGTGCTAGAGACTCGGGACAGGGGGTTGTTGAAGCTTTCTTT.

The rearrangement uses TRBV27 and TRBJ1-5; D gene uncertain. The V and J ends lost 2 bases and 3 bases respectively, with 11 bases between them. The CDR3 is made up of 15 amino acids. Germline values: CDR1 MNHEY, CDR2 SMNVEV (reference sequence). Here the CDR3 reads CASSLGSSLNQPQHF. In DNA form, the CDR3 reads TGTGCCAGCAGTTTAGGTTCCAGCCTCAATCAGCCCCAGCATTTT.

The V call is TRBV7-2, the J call TRBJ2-5; the match to TRBD2 covers 8 bases. The V gene's germline CDR1 is SGHTA and CDR2 FQGNSA. This CDR3 has 15 residues. Unmatched junction bases numbered 16, after V lost 5 bases and J lost 11 bases. The CDR3 reads CASSPLAVAYNEQYF. The DNA of the CDR3 is TGTGCCAGCAGCCCACTAGCGGTCGCCTACAATGAGCAGTACTTC.

V usage is TRBV12-3 or TRBV12-4 and J usage is TRBJ2-7; weak D call: TRBD1 (6 bases). The CDR3 is 14 residues long. V lost 6 bases and J 7 bases, leaving 19 bases between the germline ends. The CDR3 loop reads CASRLVGGPGEQYF. CDR3 sequence (DNA): TGTGCCAGCAGACTAGTAGGGGGTCCGGGAGAGCAGTACTTC.

The DNA for the CDR3 is TGTGCCAGCAGTGCCCACGGCACTAAAGAGACCCAGTACTTC. Residues: CASSAHGTKETQYF. This chain links TRBV25-1 with TRBJ2-5; D is unclear. This CDR3 region has 14 residues. Germline CDR1 reads MGHDK; CDR2 reads SYGVNS. Between the trimmed V and J ends, which lost 4 bases and 3 bases, there was a span of 12 bases.

V and J are TRBV19 and TRBJ2-7, with TRBD2 matching 10 bases. The trim removed 6 bases at V and 7 bases at J, leaving 12 bases unmatched. Per germline, CDR1 LNHDA and CDR2 SQIVND (reference sequence). This CDR3 spans 15 amino acids. CDR3 nucleotides: TGTGCCAGTAGGGGCCGGACTAGCGGCTACAATGAGCAGTACTTC. Translation: CASRGRTSGYNEQYF.

This sequence joins TRBV20-1 and TRBJ1-5; D remains unclear. Trimming stripped 6 bases from V and 0 bases from J, with 12 bases between. The CDR3 is 14 amino acids. CDR1 and CDR2 from the germline V gene are DFQATT and SNEGSKA (reference sequence). The CDR3 sequence: CSAAPWDSNQPQHF. CDR3 DNA: TGCAGTGCCGCCCCATGGGATAGCAATCAGCCCCAGCATTTT.

Note on this clonotype: Its ends do not fully match the called genes, so a read error is possible. This chain uses TRBV13 with TRBJ1-2; TRBD1 matches 11 bases. From germline, CDR1 is PRHDT and CDR2 FYEKMQ (reference sequence). CDR3 size: 15 residues. CDR3 sequence reads: CASSSGQGAYYVYTF. The CDR3 DNA is TGTGCCAGCAGCTCCGGACAGGGGGCTTACTATGTCTACACCTTC.

This clonotype appeared many times. V usage is TRBV7-8 and J usage is TRBJ2-1; 7 nucleotides match TRBD2. Per the germline V gene, CDR1 is SGHVS and CDR2 is FQNEAQ. Unmatched junction bases numbered 8, after V lost 5 bases and J lost 4 bases. The CDR3 runs 15 residues. CDR3 sequence (DNA): TGTGCCAGCAGCAGTAGCGGGCGCTCGTACAATGAGCAGTTCTTC. Translated: CASSSSGRSYNEQFF.